This section outlines one T cell receptor beta chain sequence together with its context. The antigen is not known. This record comes from a study of radiation and T cells in renal cell carcinoma. Study-wide results and limits: Baseline intratumoral clonotype presence is unknown without pretreatment biopsies.

The protocol was immunoSEQ multiplex PCR, while the TCRdb copy is restricted to in-frame clones and leaves out a portion. The sample lists roughly 100,000 clones; 82% were seen once. CDR1 MDHEN and CDR2 SYDVKM come from the germline V gene. Deletions cut 8 bases from V and 3 bases from J, with 13 bases between. The CDR3 length is 14 residues. Noted time point: baseline pretreatment blood. Stated treatment: 15 Gy SBRT to primary tumor, nephrectomy 4 weeks later. The TCR sequence derives from a man between 60 and 75 years old with renal cell carcinoma. V is TRBV28 and J is TRBJ2-2; D may correspond to TRBD1 or TRBD2 (6 bases each). This specimen was blood, taken from a patient whose treatment included radiotherapy and nephrectomy. For the CDR3, the DNA is TGTGCCAGCCTCGTGGGGGGCGACACCGGGGAGCTGTTTTTT. Translating it yields CASLVGGDTGELFF.